This is a list of T cell receptor beta chains from one sample in a study of blood T cell repertoires in COVID-19. TCRdb keeps only in-frame clones here, not all; method: immunoSEQ multiplex PCR. The data contain 60,000 to 85,000 clones, about 74% of them seen just once; the ten biggest clones take up 2.5% to 3%. Input material: peripheral blood. The receptors derive from a human donor with acute or convalescent COVID-19. The donor label of this sample is uncertain. CDR3s leave out the opening cysteine and the closing phenylalanine or tryptophan. D genes are given only for firm matches.

J gene,V gene,D gene,CDR3 protein
TRBJ1-2,TRBV28,TRBD1,ASRSSGTASYYGYT
TRBJ1-6,TRBV9,-,ASSLRGWNSPLH
TRBJ1-2,TRBV7-9,TRBD1,ASSDRDRGNYGYT
TRBJ2-5,TRBV6-5,TRBD1,ASTDRDRFQETQY
TRBJ1-1,TRBV4-2,-,ASSQMRPGAEAF
TRBJ2-7,TRBV7-9,TRBD2,ASSPGGATYEQY
TRBJ1-2,TRBV28,-,ASSLPQNYGYT
TRBJ1-1,TRBV4-3,-,ASSQESGGDTEAF
TRBJ1-2,TRBV2,TRBD1,ASSGGTARHGYT
TRBJ1-5,TRBV28,-,ASSLSLRGQPQH
TRBJ1-5,TRBV6-1,-,ASSDGLRGKDQPQH
TRBJ1-1,TRBV14,-,ASMGAGVMNTEAF
TRBJ1-6,TRBV2,TRBD1,ASSPRGRGSPLH
TRBJ1-5,TRBV7-9,TRBD1,ASSLDDRVNQPQH
TRBJ2-5,TRBV5-8,TRBD2,ASSLGTSGRQETQY
TRBJ2-5,TRBV19,-,ASRPRGQETQY
TRBJ1-1,TRBV6-5,TRBD1,ASSYRGLGTEAF
TRBJ2-7,TRBV13,TRBD2,ASSSLAARGEQY
TRBJ1-5,TRBV28,-,ASSFAGSNQPQH
TRBJ1-5,TRBV29-1,-,SVVSGNQPQH
TRBJ1-5,TRBV6-5,-,ASSYRGDRSQPQH
TRBJ2-1,TRBV18,-,ASSPRDTGLYNEQF
TRBJ1-5,TRBV6-2/TRBV6-3,-,ASSSNRVSNQPQH
TRBJ2-1,TRBV15,-,ATSRDLSYNEQF
TRBJ1-2,TRBV2,TRBD1,ASVRQGANYGYT
TRBJ2-3,TRBV5-4,-,ASSSAVQGSVGTQY
TRBJ2-2,TRBV7-2,-,ASRGQQTNTGELF
TRBJ2-1,TRBV7-2,-,ASRLGPNNEQF
TRBJ1-2,TRBV4-3,-,ASSQVQTLNT
TRBJ2-3,TRBV4-1,-,ASSQDVLITSTDAQY
TRBJ2-1,TRBV9,TRBD2,ASSPREGEQF
TRBJ2-1,TRBV6-5,-,ASSYSNRGNEQF
TRBJ1-4,TRBV9,TRBD1,ASSADRVGKLF
TRBJ2-1,TRBV3-1/TRBV3-2,-,ASSQTSTKREQF
TRBJ1-5,TRBV7-9,-,ASSLSPAGGNQPQH
TRBJ2-1,TRBV2,TRBD1,ASNRDRGSSYNEQF
TRBJ1-2,TRBV2,TRBD1,ASRRTGGWNGYT
TRBJ2-4,TRBV7-9,-,ASSLSSGYKNIQY
TRBJ2-1,TRBV30,-,ALILASSYNEQF
TRBJ2-5,TRBV30,TRBD1,AWNLGQGASETQY
TRBJ1-2,TRBV28,TRBD1,ASSFRQGYYGYT
TRBJ1-1,TRBV5-8,-,ASSPRGATNTEAF